Given below is one T cell receptor (beta chain) in context. What it binds is not known. The assay was immunoSEQ multiplex PCR, and TCRdb's table has in-frame clones only and misses some. The sample comprises 95,000 to 110,000 clones, approximately 90% of which are singletons, and about 0.7% rests with the top ten. This specimen comes from a study of graft-versus-host responses after intestinal transplantation. At the level of the study: Recipients uniformly received anti-thymocyte globulin induction, followed by tacrolimus and steroids for around 3 years. Study outcomes and limitations: GvH clonotypes were identified within recipient marrow, with a subset emerging first in ileum or blood.

Germline V gives CDR1 LNHDA, CDR2 SQIVND (reference sequence). V lost 7 bases, J lost 0 bases, and 7 bases lay in between. This CDR3 comprises 14 residues. The input for sequencing was unstimulated CD4+ T cells sorted from spleen or lymph node cells, taken before transplant. V usage is TRBV19 and J usage is TRBJ1-6; D remains ambiguous. This TCR was sampled from a human donor who was the organ donor for an intestinal transplant. The CDR3 region has the DNA TGTGCCAGTACGATGAGCTCCTATAATTCACCCCTCCACTTT. This gives the protein CASTMSSYNSPLHF.